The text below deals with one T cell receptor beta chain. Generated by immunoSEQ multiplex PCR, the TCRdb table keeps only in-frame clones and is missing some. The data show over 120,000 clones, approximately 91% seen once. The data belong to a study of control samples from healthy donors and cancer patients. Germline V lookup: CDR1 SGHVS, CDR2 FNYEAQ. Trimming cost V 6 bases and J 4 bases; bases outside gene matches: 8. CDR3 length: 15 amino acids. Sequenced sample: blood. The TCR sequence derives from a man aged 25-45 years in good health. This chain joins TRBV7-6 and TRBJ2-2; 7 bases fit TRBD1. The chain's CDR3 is CASRKYPGGTGELFF. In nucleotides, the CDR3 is TGTGCCAGCAGAAAGTATCCAGGGGGCACCGGGGAGCTGTTTTTT.